The present entry profiles one T cell receptor (beta chain) with its context. Its antigen is unidentified. This table comes from immunoSEQ multiplex PCR, and its TCRdb copy is limited to in-frame clones, with some not included. In the table there are tens of thousands of clones, about 80% of which are singletons. This entry comes from a study of T cell responses to AZD1222 COVID-19 vaccine. The study, taken as a whole, reports: There were vaccine-associated CD4 TCRs across spike, dominant at 160-218 and 743-854. Repertoire collection took place solely once the T cell response had peaked.

Germline values: CDR1 SGHRS, CDR2 YFSETQ. Trimming cost V 5 bases and J 0 bases, with 5 bases left between them. The CDR3 contains 12 residues. The genes are TRBV5-1 and TRBJ1-2; D not resolved. The sequence derives from an adult who received the AZD1222 COVID-19 vaccine. This specimen was peripheral blood, taken 28 days after the second AZD1222 dose. The CDR3 loop reads CASSTSNYGYTF. The DNA for the CDR3 is TGCGCCAGCAGTACCTCTAACTATGGCTACACCTTC.